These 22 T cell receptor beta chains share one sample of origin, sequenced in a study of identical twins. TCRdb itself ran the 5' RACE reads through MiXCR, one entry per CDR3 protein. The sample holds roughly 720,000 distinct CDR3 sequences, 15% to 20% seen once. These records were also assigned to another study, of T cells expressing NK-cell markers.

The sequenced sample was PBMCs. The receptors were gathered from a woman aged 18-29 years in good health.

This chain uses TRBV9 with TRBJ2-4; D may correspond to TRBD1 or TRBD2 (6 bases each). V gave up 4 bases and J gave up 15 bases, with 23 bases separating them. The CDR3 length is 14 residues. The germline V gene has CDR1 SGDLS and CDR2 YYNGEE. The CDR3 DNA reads TGTGCCAGCAGCCCCTCCGCGGGACACTATAGGGGGTACTTC. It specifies CASSPSAGHYRGYF.

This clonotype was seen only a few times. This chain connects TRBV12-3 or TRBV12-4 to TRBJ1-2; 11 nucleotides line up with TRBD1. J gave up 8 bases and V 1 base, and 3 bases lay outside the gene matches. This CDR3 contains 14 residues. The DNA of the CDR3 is TGTGCCAGCAGTTTAGGGGACAGGGGGGGAGGCTACACCTTC. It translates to CASSLGDRGGGYTF.

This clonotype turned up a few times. CDR3: CASSRPGGGGEQYF. The CDR3 nucleotides are TGTGCCAGCAGTCGACCAGGGGGAGGAGGCGAGCAGTACTTC. The chain is built from TRBV12-3 or TRBV12-4 and TRBJ2-7, with D possibly matching TRBD1 (7 bases). The V end lost 5 bases, the J end lost 6 bases, and 17 bases lay between the germline ends. The CDR3 is 14 amino acids.

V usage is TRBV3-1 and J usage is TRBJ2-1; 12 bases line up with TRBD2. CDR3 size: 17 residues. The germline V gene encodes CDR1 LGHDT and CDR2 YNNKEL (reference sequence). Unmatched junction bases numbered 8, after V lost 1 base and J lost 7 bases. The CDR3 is CASSQGLAGGIENEQFF. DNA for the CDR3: TGTGCCAGCAGCCAAGGGCTAGCGGGGGGGATAGAAAATGAGCAGTTCTTC.

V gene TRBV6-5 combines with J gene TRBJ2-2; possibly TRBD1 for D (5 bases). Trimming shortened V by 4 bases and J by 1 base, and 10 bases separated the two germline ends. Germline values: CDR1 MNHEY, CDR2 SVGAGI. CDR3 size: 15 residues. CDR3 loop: CASSLTDLNTGELFF. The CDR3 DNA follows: TGTGCCAGCAGTTTGACAGACCTGAACACCGGGGAGCTGTTTTTT.

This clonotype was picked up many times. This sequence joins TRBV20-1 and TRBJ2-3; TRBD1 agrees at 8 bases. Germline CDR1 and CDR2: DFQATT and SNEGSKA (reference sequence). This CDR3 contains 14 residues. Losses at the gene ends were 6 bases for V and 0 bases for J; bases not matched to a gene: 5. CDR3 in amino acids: CSASGQGSTDTQYF. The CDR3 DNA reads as TGCAGTGCCTCTGGACAGGGAAGCACAGATACGCAGTATTTT.

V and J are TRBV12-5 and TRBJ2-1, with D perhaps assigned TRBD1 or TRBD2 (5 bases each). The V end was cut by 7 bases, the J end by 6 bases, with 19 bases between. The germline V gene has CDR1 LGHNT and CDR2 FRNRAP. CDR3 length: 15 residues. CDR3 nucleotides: TGTGCTAGTGCCACCGCGCCGACAGAGGGCAATGAGCAGTTCTTC. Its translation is CASATAPTEGNEQFF.

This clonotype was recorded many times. The CDR3 protein is CASSQGGYGYTF. The CDR3 bases are TGTGCCAGCAGCCAGGGAGGCTATGGCTACACCTTC. The rearrangement uses TRBV12-3 or TRBV12-4 and TRBJ1-2; D is perhaps TRBD1 (5 bases). Trimming shortened V by 6 bases and J by 4 bases, and 9 bases separated the two germline ends. The CDR3 contains 12 residues.

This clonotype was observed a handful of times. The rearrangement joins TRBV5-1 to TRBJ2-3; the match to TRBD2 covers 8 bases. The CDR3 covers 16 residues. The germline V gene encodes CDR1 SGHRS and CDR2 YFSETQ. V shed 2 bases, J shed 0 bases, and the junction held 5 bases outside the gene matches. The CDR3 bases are TGCGCCAGCAGCTTTGGTCCTAGCGGGAGCACAGATACGCAGTATTTT. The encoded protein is CASSFGPSGSTDTQYF. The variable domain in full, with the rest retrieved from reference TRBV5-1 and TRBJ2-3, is KAGVTQTPRYLIKTRGQQVTLSCSPISGHRSVSWYQQTPGQGLQFLFEYFSETQRNKGNFPGRFSGRQFSNSRSEMNVSTLELGDSALYLCASSFGPSGSTDTQYFGPGTRLTVL.

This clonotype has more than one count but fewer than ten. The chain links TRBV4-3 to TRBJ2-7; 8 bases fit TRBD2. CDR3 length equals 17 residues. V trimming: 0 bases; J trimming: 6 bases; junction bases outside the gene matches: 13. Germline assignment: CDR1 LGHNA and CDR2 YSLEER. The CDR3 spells CASSQDTVSSGASEQYF. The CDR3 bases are TGCGCCAGCAGCCAAGATACCGTTAGTAGCGGGGCGAGCGAGCAGTACTTC.

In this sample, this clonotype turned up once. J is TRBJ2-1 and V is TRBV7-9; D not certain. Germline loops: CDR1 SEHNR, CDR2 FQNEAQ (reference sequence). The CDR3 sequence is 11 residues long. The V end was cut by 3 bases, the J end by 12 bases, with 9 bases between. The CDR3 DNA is TGTGCCAGCAGCTTGACAAGTGGGCAGTTCTTC. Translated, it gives CASSLTSGQFF.

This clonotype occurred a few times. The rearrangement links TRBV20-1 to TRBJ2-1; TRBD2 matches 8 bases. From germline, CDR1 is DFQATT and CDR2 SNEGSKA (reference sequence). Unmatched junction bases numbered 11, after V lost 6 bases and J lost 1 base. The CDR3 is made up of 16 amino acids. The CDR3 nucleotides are TGCAGTGCCCCAGGATTAGCGGGGCGTTCCTACAATGAGCAGTTCTTC. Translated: CSAPGLAGRSYNEQFF.

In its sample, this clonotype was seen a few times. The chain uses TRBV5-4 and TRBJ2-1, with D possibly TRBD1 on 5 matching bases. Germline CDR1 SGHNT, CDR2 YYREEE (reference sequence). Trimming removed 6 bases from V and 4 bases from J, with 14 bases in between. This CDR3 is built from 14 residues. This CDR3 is CASTQTNRYNEQFF. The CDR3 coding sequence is TGTGCCAGCACCCAAACGAACAGGTACAATGAGCAGTTCTTC.

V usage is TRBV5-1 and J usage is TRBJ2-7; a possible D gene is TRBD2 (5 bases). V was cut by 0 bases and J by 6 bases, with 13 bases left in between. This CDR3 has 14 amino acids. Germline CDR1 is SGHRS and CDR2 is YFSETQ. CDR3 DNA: TGCGCCAGCAGCTTGGATCCGGGGTGGAGCGAGCAGTACTTC. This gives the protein CASSLDPGWSEQYF.

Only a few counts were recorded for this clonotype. CDR3 region: CASSLYSGSGNEQFF. DNA for the CDR3: TGTGCCAGCAGTTTATATAGCGGGAGTGGCAATGAGCAGTTCTTC. V usage is TRBV27 and J usage is TRBJ2-1; 9 positions match TRBD2. The ends lost 1 base at V and 6 bases at J; junction bases unmatched: 4. Germline V CDR1 and CDR2: MNHEY, SMNVEV (reference sequence). This CDR3 has 15 residues.

CDR3 in amino acids: CAISETGQGTAYEQYF. In DNA, the CDR3 is TGTGCCATCAGTGAGACGGGACAGGGTACGGCCTACGAGCAGTACTTC. V usage is TRBV10-3 and J usage is TRBJ2-7; 9 bases are a match to TRBD1. The V gene end was trimmed by 2 bases and the J gene end by 2 bases; junction bases not matched to a gene: 7. The CDR3 contains 16 residues. The germline V gene has CDR1 ENHRY and CDR2 SYGVKD.

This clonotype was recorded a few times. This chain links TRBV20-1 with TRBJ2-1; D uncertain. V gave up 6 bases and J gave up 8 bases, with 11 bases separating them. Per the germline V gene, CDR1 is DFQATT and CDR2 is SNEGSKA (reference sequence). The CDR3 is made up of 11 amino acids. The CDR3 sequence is CSARIQYEQFF. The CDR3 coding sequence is TGCAGTGCCAGGATCCAGTATGAGCAGTTCTTC.

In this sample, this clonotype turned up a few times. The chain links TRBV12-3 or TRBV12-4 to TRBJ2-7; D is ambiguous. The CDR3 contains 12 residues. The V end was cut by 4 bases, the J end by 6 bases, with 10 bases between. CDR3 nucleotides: TGTGCCAGCAGTTCTCTCCGACCCGAGCAGTACTTC. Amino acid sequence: CASSSLRPEQYF.

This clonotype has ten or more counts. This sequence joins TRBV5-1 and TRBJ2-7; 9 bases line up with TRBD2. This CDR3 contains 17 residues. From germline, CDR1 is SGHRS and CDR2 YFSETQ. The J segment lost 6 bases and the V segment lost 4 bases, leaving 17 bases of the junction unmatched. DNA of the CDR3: TGCGCCAGCAGCCCCTTAGCGGGAGTCCCCCGAAGTTCCGAGCAGTACTTC. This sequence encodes CASSPLAGVPRSSEQYF. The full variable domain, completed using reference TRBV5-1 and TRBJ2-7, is KAGVTQTPRYLIKTRGQQVTLSCSPISGHRSVSWYQQTPGQGLQFLFEYFSETQRNKGNFPGRFSGRQFSNSRSEMNVSTLELGDSALYLCASSPLAGVPRSSEQYFGPGTRLTVT.

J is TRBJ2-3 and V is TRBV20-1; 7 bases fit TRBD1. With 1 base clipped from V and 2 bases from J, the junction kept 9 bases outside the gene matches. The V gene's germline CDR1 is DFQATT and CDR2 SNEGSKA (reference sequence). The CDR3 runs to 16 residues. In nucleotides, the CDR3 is TGCAGTGCTAGAGGATCGGGACAGAGACCCACAGATACGCAGTATTTT. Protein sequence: CSARGSGQRPTDTQYF.

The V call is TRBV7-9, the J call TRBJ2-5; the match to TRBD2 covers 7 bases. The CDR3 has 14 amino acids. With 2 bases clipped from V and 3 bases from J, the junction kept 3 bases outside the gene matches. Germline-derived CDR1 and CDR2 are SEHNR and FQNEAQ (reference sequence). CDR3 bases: TGTGCCAGCAGCTTAACAGCGGGGAAAGAGACCCAGTACTTC. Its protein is CASSLTAGKETQYF.

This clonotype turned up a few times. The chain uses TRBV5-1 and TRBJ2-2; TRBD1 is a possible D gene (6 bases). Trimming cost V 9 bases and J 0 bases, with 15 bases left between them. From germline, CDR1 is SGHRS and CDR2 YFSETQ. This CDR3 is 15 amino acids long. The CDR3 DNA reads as TGCGCCACGAGACAGGCAGCAACGAACACCGGGGAGCTGTTTTTT. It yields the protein CATRQAATNTGELFF.